These 6 T cell receptor beta chains came from one sample sequenced in a study of graft-versus-host responses after intestinal transplantation. Lamina propria and intraepithelial lymphocytes were released by processing graft tissue. Sequenced by immunoSEQ multiplex PCR; TCRdb stores in-frame clones only, minus some. Of tens of thousands of clones in the sample, 89% were seen once. This specimen was ileum tissue, taken around 350 days after transplant. All receptors derive from a human patient who received an intestinal transplant, so some T cells may come from the graft donor.

CDR3: CASSPSTDTQYF. In nucleotides, the CDR3 is TGTGCCAGCAGCCCTTCCACAGATACGCAGTATTTT. The chain recombines TRBV7-9 with TRBJ2-3, with D uncertain. V was shortened by 5 bases and J by 2 bases, with 5 bases between the two germline ends. CDR1 and CDR2 from the germline V gene are SEHNR and FQNEAQ (reference sequence). CDR3 length equals 12 residues.

CDR3 protein: CASSTDYNNYEQYF. The CDR3 DNA sequence: TGTGCCAGCAGCACTGACTACAATAACTACGAGCAGTACTTC. The chain employs TRBV4-2 and TRBJ2-7, with a possible D match to TRBD2 (5 bases). Germline CDR1 is LGHNA and CDR2 is YNFKEQ. Trimming took off 5 bases at V and 3 bases at J, with 14 bases between the two ends. CDR3 length: 14 residues.

The chain carries TRBV14 and TRBJ2-7; D is perhaps TRBD1 (6 bases). Deletions cut 2 bases from V and 2 bases from J, with 19 bases between. CDR1 is SGHDN and CDR2 is FVKESK in the germline V gene. The CDR3 is made up of 17 amino acids. CDR3 region: CASSQQWTEGPPYEQYF. DNA of the CDR3: TGTGCCAGCAGCCAACAATGGACAGAAGGTCCGCCCTACGAGCAGTACTTC.

The gene calls are TRBV2 and TRBJ2-5; D is ambiguous. The J call is in doubt because the DNA end fits TRBJ2-7 better. This CDR3 region has 14 residues. CDR1 is SNHLY and CDR2 is FYNNEI in the germline V gene. CDR3 loop: CASSEEGSSYEQYF. The CDR3 DNA is TGTGCCAGCAGTGAAGAGGGCAGCTCCTACGAGCAGTACTTC.

The gene calls are TRBV7-9 and TRBJ2-2; no clear D. Per the germline V gene, CDR1 is SEHNR and CDR2 is FQNEAQ (reference sequence). Trimming took off 3 bases at V and 1 base at J, with 15 bases between the two ends. The CDR3 spans 17 residues. The CDR3 reads CASSLGSRSLNTGELFF. The CDR3 bases are TGTGCCAGCAGCTTGGGGTCAAGGAGTTTGAACACCGGGGAGCTGTTTTTT.

The gene calls are TRBV7-2 and TRBJ2-7, with D perhaps assigned TRBD1 or TRBD2 (5 bases each). The CDR3 length is 15 residues. In germline, CDR1 is SGHTA, CDR2 FQGNSA. The germline V and J ends were trimmed by 4 bases and 0 bases, with 13 bases remaining between them. The CDR3 DNA is TGTGCCAGCAGCTCTAGACGGGGCCCCTCCTACGAGCAGTACTTC. Translating gives CASSSRRGPSYEQYF.